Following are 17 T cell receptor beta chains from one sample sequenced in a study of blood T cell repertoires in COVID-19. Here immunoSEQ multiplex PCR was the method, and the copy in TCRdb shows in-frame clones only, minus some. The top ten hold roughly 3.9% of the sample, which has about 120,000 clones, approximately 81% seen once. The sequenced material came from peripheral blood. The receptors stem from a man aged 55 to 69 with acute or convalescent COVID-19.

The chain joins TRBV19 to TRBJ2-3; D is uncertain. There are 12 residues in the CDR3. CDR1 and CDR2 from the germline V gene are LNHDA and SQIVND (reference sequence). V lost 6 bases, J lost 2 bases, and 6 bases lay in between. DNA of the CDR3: TGTGCCAGTAGCAGGTTCACAGATACGCAGTATTTT. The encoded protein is CASSRFTDTQYF. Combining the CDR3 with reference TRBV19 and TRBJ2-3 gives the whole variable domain DGGITQSPKYLFRKEGQNVTLSCEQNLNHDAMYWYRQDPGQGLRLIYYSQIVNDFQKGDIAEGYSVSREKKESFPLTVTSAQKNPTAFYLCASSRFTDTQYFGPGTRLTVL.

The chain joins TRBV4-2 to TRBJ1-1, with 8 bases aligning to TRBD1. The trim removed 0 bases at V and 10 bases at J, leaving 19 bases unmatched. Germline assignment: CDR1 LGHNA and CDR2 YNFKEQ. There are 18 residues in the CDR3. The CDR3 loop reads CASSQEVGEDRVRLAAFF. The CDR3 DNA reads TGTGCCAGCAGCCAAGAAGTGGGAGAGGACAGGGTACGTTTAGCAGCTTTCTTT.

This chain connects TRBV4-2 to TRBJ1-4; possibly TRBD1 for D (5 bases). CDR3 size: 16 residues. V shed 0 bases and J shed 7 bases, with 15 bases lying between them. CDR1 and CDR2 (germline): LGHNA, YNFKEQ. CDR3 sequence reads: CASSQDLGRVIEKLFF. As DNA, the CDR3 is TGTGCCAGCAGCCAAGATCTGGGCAGGGTTATTGAAAAACTGTTTTTT.

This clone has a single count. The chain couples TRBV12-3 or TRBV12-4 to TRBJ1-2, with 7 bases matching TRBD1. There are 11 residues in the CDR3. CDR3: CVSGQYSGYTF. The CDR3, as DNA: TGTGTCTCGGGACAGTATAGTGGCTACACCTTC.

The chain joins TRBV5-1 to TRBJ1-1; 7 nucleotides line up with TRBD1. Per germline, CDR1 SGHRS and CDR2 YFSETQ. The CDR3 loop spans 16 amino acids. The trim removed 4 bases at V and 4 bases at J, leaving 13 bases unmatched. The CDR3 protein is CASSPVLQGISTEAFF. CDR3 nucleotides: TGCGCCAGCAGCCCCGTCCTACAGGGGATAAGCACTGAAGCTTTCTTT.

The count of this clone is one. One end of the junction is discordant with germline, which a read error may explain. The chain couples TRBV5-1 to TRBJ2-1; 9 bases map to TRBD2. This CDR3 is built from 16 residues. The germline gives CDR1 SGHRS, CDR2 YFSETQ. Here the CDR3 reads CASSLSGRTSHNEQFF. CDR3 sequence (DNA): TGCGCCAGCAGCTTAAGCGGGAGGACCTCCCACAATGAGCAGTTCTTC.

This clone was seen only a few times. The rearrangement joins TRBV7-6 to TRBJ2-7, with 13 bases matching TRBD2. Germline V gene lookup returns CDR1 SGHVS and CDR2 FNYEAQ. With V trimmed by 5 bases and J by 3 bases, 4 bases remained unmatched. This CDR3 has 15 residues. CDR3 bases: TGTGCCAGCAGCCCTGGGACTAGCGGGAACTACGAGCAGTACTTC. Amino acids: CASSPGTSGNYEQYF.

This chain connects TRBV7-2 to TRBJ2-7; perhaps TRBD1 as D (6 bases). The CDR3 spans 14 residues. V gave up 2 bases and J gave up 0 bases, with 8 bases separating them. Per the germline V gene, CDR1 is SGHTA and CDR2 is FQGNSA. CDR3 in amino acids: CASSLQGSSYEQYF. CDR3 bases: TGTGCCAGCAGCTTACAGGGGAGCTCCTACGAGCAGTACTTC.

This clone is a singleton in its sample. The CDR3 bases are TGCGCCAGCAGCCAAGCTAGCGGAAGGGGTGAGCAGTTCTTC. Translation gives CASSQASGRGEQFF. This chain links TRBV4-1 with TRBJ2-1, with TRBD2 matching over 7 bases. J lost 9 bases, V lost 1 base, and 6 bases had no gene match. The V gene's germline CDR1 is MGHRA and CDR2 YSYEKL. The CDR3 consists of 14 residues.

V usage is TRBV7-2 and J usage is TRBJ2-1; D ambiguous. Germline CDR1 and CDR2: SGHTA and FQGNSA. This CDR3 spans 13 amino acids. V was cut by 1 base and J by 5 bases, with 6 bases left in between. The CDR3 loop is CASSLGLNNEQFF. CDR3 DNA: TGTGCCAGCAGCTTAGGACTGAACAATGAGCAGTTCTTC.

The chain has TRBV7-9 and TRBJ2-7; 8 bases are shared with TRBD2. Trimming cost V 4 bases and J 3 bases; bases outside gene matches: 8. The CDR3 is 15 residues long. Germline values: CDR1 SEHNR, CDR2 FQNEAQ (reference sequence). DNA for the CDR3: TGTGCCAGCAGCTCCCCCGGGACTAGTCACTACGAGCAGTACTTC. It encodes CASSSPGTSHYEQYF.

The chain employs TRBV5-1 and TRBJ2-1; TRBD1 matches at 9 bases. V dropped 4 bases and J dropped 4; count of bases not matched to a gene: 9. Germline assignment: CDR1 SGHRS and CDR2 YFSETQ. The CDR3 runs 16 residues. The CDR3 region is CASSPTGQGTYNEQFF. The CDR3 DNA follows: TGCGCCAGCAGCCCCACAGGACAGGGGACGTACAATGAGCAGTTCTTC.

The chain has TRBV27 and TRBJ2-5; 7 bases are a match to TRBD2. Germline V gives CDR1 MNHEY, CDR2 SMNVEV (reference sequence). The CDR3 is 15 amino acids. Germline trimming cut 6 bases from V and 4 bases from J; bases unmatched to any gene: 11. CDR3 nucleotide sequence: TGTGCCAGCAGCCCCGTACGCGGGAGATCAGAGACCCAGTACTTC. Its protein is CASSPVRGRSETQYF.

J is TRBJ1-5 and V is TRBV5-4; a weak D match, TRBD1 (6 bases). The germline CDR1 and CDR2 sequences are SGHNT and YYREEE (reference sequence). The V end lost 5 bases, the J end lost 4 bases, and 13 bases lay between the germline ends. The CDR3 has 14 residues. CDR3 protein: CASSSMGANQPQHF. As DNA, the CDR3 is TGTGCCAGCAGTTCGATGGGGGCGAATCAGCCCCAGCATTTT. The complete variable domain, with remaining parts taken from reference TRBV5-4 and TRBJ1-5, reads ETGVTQSPTHLIKTRGQQVTLRCSSQSGHNTVSWYQQALGQGPQFIFQYYREEENGRGNFPPRFSGLQFPNYSSELNVNALELDDSALYLCASSSMGANQPQHFGDGTRLSIL.

CDR3 region: CASSPRTSASSTGELFF. The CDR3, as DNA: TGTGCCAGCAGCCCTAGGACTAGCGCCTCCTCAACCGGGGAGCTGTTTTTT. V and J are TRBV9 and TRBJ2-2; 9 bases match TRBD2. Trimming at V came to 4 bases and at J to 5 bases, leaving 12 bases not matched to a gene. The CDR3 contains 17 residues. CDR1 and CDR2 (germline): SGDLS, YYNGEE.

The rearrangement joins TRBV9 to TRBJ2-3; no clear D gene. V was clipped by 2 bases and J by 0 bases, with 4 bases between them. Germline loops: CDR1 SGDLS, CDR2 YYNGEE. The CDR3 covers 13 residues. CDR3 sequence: CASSVSSTDTQYF. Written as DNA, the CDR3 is TGTGCCAGCAGCGTTAGCAGCACAGATACGCAGTATTTT. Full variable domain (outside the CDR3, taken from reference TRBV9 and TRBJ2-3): DSGVTQTPKHLITATGQRVTLRCSPRSGDLSVYWYQQSLDQGLQFLIQYYNGEERAKGNILERFSAQQFPDLHSELNLSSLELGDSALYFCASSVSSTDTQYFGPGTRLTVL.

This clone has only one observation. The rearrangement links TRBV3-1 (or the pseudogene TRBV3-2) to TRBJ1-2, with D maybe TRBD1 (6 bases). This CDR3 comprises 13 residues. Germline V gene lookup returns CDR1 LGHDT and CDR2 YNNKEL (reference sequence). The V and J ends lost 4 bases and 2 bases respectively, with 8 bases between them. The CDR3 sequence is CASSRGPNYGYTF. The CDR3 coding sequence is TGTGCCAGCAGCCGGGGGCCCAACTATGGCTACACCTTC.